The rows below give T cell receptor beta chains drawn from one sample of a study of blood T cells in healthy people across ages. TCRdb recomputed calls from the 5' RACE reads with MiXCR, one row per CDR3 protein. This table has over 1,500,000 distinct CDR3 sequences, about two fifths appearing once. The source material was blood. Receptors originate from a human donor in good health. The CDR3 runs from the conserved cysteine through the conserved F or W. The order of the fields is V gene, D gene, CDR3 length, clone size, J gene, CDR3 protein, CDR3 DNA. A D gene is named only where the DNA matches it firmly. Size values are once, few and many counts, or a class for expanded clones, and some rows have none.

V: TRBV5-1
D: TRBD1
length: 17
size: -
J: TRBJ2-6
CDR3: CASSAGTGLSGANVLTF
DNA: TGCGCCAGCAGCGCCGGGACAGGGCTCTCTGGGGCCAACGTCCTGACTTTC

V: TRBV24-1
D: -
length: 13
size: few
J: TRBJ1-2
CDR3: CATSDSTVYGYTF
DNA: TGTGCCACCAGTGATTCGACAGTCTATGGCTACACCTTC

V: TRBV27
D: -
length: 14
size: few
J: TRBJ1-2
CDR3: CASSTMDRDYGYTF
DNA: TGTGCCAGCAGCACTATGGACAGAGACTATGGCTACACCTTC

V: TRBV28
D: -
length: 14
size: -
J: TRBJ1-2
CDR3: CATLTPSYSQGYTF
DNA: TGTGCCACCTTAACCCCGAGTTACAGCCAAGGCTACACCTTC

V: TRBV4-1
D: -
length: 15
size: few
J: TRBJ2-7
CDR3: CASSHGGIPTYEQYF
DNA: TGCGCCAGCAGCCATGGGGGCATCCCCACCTACGAGCAGTACTTC

V: TRBV24-1
D: TRBD2
length: 15
size: -
J: TRBJ2-6
CDR3: CATSRGVSGANVPTF
DNA: TGTGCCACCAGCCGGGGGGTCTCTGGGGCCAACGTCCCGACTTTC

V: TRBV6-1
D: -
length: 13
size: -
J: TRBJ1-5
CDR3: CAGREGNNQPQHF
DNA: TGTGCCGGCAGGGAGGGAAACAATCAGCCCCAGCATTTT

V: TRBV4-3
D: TRBD1
length: 17
size: -
J: TRBJ2-1
CDR3: CASSQVLGTGRYNEQFF
DNA: TGCGCCAGCAGCCAAGTATTGGGGACAGGGAGGTACAATGAGCAGTTCTTC

V: TRBV24-1
D: -
length: 17
size: once
J: TRBJ2-5
CDR3: CATTRSRREILQETQYF
DNA: TGTGCCACCACTAGATCGAGGCGAGAAATCCTCCAAGAGACCCAGTACTTC

V: TRBV5-5
D: -
length: 15
size: -
J: TRBJ1-1
CDR3: CASSFYSKTNTEAFF
DNA: TGTGCCAGCAGCTTTTACAGCAAGACCAACACTGAAGCTTTCTTT

V: TRBV5-8
D: -
length: 15
size: few
J: TRBJ2-7
CDR3: CASSFSGGRGYEQYF
DNA: TGTGCCAGCAGCTTTTCTGGGGGTAGGGGCTACGAGCAGTACTTC

V: TRBV7-3
D: TRBD1
length: 14
size: -
J: TRBJ2-5
CDR3: CVSSSTGWRETQYF
DNA: TGTGTCAGCAGCTCGACAGGGTGGCGAGAGACCCAGTACTTC

V: TRBV10-3
D: -
length: 12
size: few
J: TRBJ1-5
CDR3: CAISGTDQPQHF
DNA: TGTGCCATCAGTGGGACGGATCAGCCCCAGCATTTT

V: TRBV7-2
D: -
length: 15
size: few
J: TRBJ1-6
CDR3: CASSLSTAGSSPLHF
DNA: TGTGCCAGCAGCTTATCGACCGCAGGGAGTTCACCCCTCCACTTT

V: TRBV20-1
D: -
length: 11
size: few
J: TRBJ1-2
CDR3: CSAGLDYGYTF
DNA: TGCAGTGCTGGCTTGGATTATGGCTACACCTTC

V: TRBV4-3
D: TRBD2
length: 18
size: few
J: TRBJ2-1
CDR3: CASSPGLAGKSSYNEQFF
DNA: TGCGCCAGCAGCCCAGGGCTAGCGGGGAAGAGCTCCTACAATGAGCAGTTCTTC

V: TRBV2
D: -
length: 14
size: -
J: TRBJ2-5
CDR3: CASMVETYQETQYF
DNA: TGTGCCAGCATGGTGGAGACCTATCAAGAGACCCAGTACTTC

V: TRBV28
D: TRBD2
length: 15
size: -
J: TRBJ2-1
CDR3: CASSRPRGGQETQFF
DNA: TGTGCCAGCAGTCGCCCCCGGGGGGGCCAAGAGACCCAGTTCTTC

V: TRBV27
D: TRBD1
length: 16
size: few
J: TRBJ2-3
CDR3: CASSPGTGATTDTQYF
DNA: TGTGCCAGCAGTCCCGGGACAGGGGCTACCACAGATACGCAGTATTTT

V: TRBV4-1
D: -
length: 13
size: -
J: TRBJ1-6
CDR3: CAGSQGTSSPLHF
DNA: TGCGCCGGCAGCCAAGGGACATCTTCACCCCTCCACTTT

V: TRBV20-1
D: -
length: 14
size: few
J: TRBJ2-3
CDR3: CSASSGLGTDTQYF
DNA: TGCAGTGCTAGTTCGGGTTTAGGCACAGATACGCAGTATTTT

V: TRBV11-1
D: TRBD2
length: 15
size: few
J: TRBJ2-1
CDR3: CASSLERGESDEQFF
DNA: TGTGCCAGCAGCTTAGAGCGGGGTGAATCAGATGAGCAGTTCTTC

V: TRBV20-1
D: -
length: 15
size: once
J: TRBJ2-7
CDR3: CSARPAARSNNEQYF
DNA: TGCAGTGCTCGGCCGGCAGCCAGGTCAAACAATGAGCAGTACTTC

V: TRBV7-6
D: -
length: 17
size: -
J: TRBJ2-2
CDR3: CASSYLPLGEGTGELFF
DNA: TGTGCCAGCAGCTATCTCCCCCTGGGTGAGGGCACCGGGGAGCTGTTTTTT

V: TRBV7-9
D: -
length: 15
size: -
J: TRBJ2-1
CDR3: CASSFRNGSCNEQFF
DNA: TGTGCCAGCAGCTTCCGGAATGGGTCCTGCAATGAGCAGTTCTTC

V: TRBV9
D: TRBD2
length: 18
size: -
J: TRBJ2-3
CDR3: CASSPEALAGVSTDTQYF
DNA: TGTGCCAGCAGCCCAGAGGCTCTCGCGGGGGTTAGCACAGATACGCAGTATTTT

V: TRBV4-2
D: TRBD1
length: 15
size: -
J: TRBJ1-6
CDR3: CASSQGTGDLSPLHF
DNA: TGTGCCAGCAGCCAAGGAACAGGGGACCTCTCACCCCTCCACTTT

V: TRBV20-1
D: TRBD2
length: 17
size: few
J: TRBJ2-1
CDR3: CSAKHGTSGGSYNEQFF
DNA: TGCAGTGCCAAACATGGGACTAGCGGGGGATCCTACAATGAGCAGTTCTTC

V: TRBV5-5
D: TRBD1
length: 14
size: -
J: TRBJ2-7
CDR3: CASNPGTGNYEQYF
DNA: TGTGCCAGCAACCCCGGGACAGGGAACTACGAGCAGTACTTC

V: TRBV29-1
D: TRBD2
length: 14
size: few
J: TRBJ2-7
CDR3: CSVGGSGVRGEQYF
DNA: TGCAGCGTTGGAGGTAGCGGGGTAAGGGGCGAGCAGTACTTC

V: TRBV29-1
D: -
length: 13
size: once
J: TRBJ1-5
CDR3: CSVEISGNQPQHF
DNA: TGCAGCGTTGAAATTTCGGGCAATCAGCCCCAGCATTTT

V: TRBV20-1
D: -
length: 16
size: -
J: TRBJ2-1
CDR3: CSARTHEGESYNEQFF
DNA: TGCAGTGCTAGGACACACGAGGGGGAAAGCTACAATGAGCAGTTCTTC

V: TRBV10-2
D: -
length: 14
size: few
J: TRBJ1-2
CDR3: CASSPGSDIGGYTF
DNA: TGCGCCAGCAGCCCGGGGTCGGACATCGGGGGCTACACCTTC

V: TRBV20-1
D: -
length: 15
size: few
J: TRBJ2-5
CDR3: CSARDRARGVGTQYF
DNA: TGCAGTGCTAGAGATCGGGCCAGGGGAGTAGGGACCCAGTACTTC

V: TRBV7-2
D: -
length: 15
size: -
J: TRBJ2-2
CDR3: CASSLDGRNTEELFF
DNA: TGTGCCAGCAGCTTAGACGGGAGAAACACCGAGGAGCTGTTTTTT

V: TRBV6-5
D: -
length: 13
size: few
J: TRBJ2-7
CDR3: CASTRDRTYEQYF
DNA: TGTGCCAGCACCCGGGACCGTACATACGAGCAGTACTTC

V: TRBV7-9
D: -
length: 13
size: few
J: TRBJ2-3
CDR3: CASSLEPPDTQYF
DNA: TGTGCCAGCAGCTTAGAGCCCCCAGATACGCAGTATTTT

V: TRBV29-1
D: TRBD1
length: 13
size: -
J: TRBJ1-1
CDR3: CSVVGQYRGEAFF
DNA: TGCAGCGTAGTGGGACAGTACAGGGGTGAAGCTTTCTTT

V: TRBV10-3
D: TRBD2
length: 14
size: few
J: TRBJ2-7
CDR3: CATRPGLGYYEQYF
DNA: TGTGCCACCAGACCGGGACTAGGTTATTACGAGCAGTACTTC

V: TRBV24-1
D: -
length: 15
size: -
J: TRBJ1-2
CDR3: CATSDSRQFNYGYTF
DNA: TGTGCCACCAGTGATTCTCGGCAGTTTAACTATGGCTACACCTTC

V: TRBV29-1
D: -
length: 10
size: -
J: TRBJ2-3
CDR3: CSVLEDTQYF
DNA: TGCAGCGTTTTGGAGGATACGCAGTATTTT

V: TRBV7-6
D: TRBD2
length: 16
size: once
J: TRBJ2-7
CDR3: CASSLGWASGVYEQYF
DNA: TGTGCCAGCAGCTTAGGATGGGCTAGCGGGGTGTACGAGCAGTACTTC

V: TRBV4-1
D: -
length: 16
size: -
J: TRBJ2-6
CDR3: CASSQLILSGANVLTF
DNA: TGCGCCAGCAGCCAATTAATACTCTCTGGGGCCAACGTCCTGACTTTC

V: TRBV7-3
D: TRBD2
length: 19
size: few
J: TRBJ2-3
CDR3: CASSQEPGLAGHSTDMQYF
DNA: TGTGCCAGCAGCCAAGAACCGGGACTAGCGGGCCACAGCACAGATATGCAGTATTTT

V: TRBV7-2
D: -
length: 17
size: -
J: TRBJ2-1
CDR3: CAGSLEGGGTLYNEQFF
DNA: TGTGCCGGCAGCTTAGAAGGAGGCGGCACCCTCTACAATGAGCAGTTCTTC

V: TRBV6-1
D: -
length: 14
size: -
J: TRBJ2-5
CDR3: CASSGGLVQETQYF
DNA: TGTGCCAGCAGTGGAGGACTGGTACAAGAGACCCAGTACTTC